Presented here are 8 T cell receptor beta chains from one specimen sequenced in a study of CD8 T cells in Susac syndrome. Reverse transcription of roughly 0.5 to 1 ug RNA was carried out with random hexamers. From the immunoSEQ multiplex PCR reads, TCRdb called clonotypes with MiXCR, one entry per CDR3 protein. The sample shows under 350,000 distinct CDR3 sequences, 92% of them seen only once. The sequenced material came from CD4+ T cells from PBMCs. These receptors were obtained from a human donor with multiple sclerosis.

This clonotype was picked up one time. V usage is TRBV5-1 and J usage is TRBJ2-7; a possible D gene is TRBD2 (5 bases). The germline V gene has CDR1 SGHRS and CDR2 YFSETQ. V shed 4 bases and J shed 6 bases, with 23 bases lying between them. The CDR3 length is 16 residues. This CDR3 reads CASSAPGGTPTSEQYF. The CDR3 DNA is TGCGCCAGCAGCGCCCCAGGAGGAACCCCAACCTCCGAGCAGTACTTC.

V and J are TRBV5-1 and TRBJ1-2, with D perhaps matching TRBD1 (5 bases). This CDR3 is built from 17 residues. Germline lookup yields CDR1 SGHRS and CDR2 YFSETQ. Between the trimmed V and J ends, which lost 4 bases and 0 bases, there was a span of 19 bases. CDR3 sequence: CASSPRRGDAANYGYTF. The CDR3 DNA follows: TGCGCCAGCAGCCCCCGGAGGGGCGACGCAGCTAACTATGGCTACACCTTC.

The chain links TRBV7-9 to TRBJ1-1; D is possibly TRBD1 (6 bases). In germline, CDR1 is SEHNR, CDR2 FQNEAQ (reference sequence). Trimming cost V 5 bases and J 4 bases, with 20 bases left between them. The CDR3 is 16 amino acids. The DNA of the CDR3 is TGTGCCAGCAGCCCTATCCGGGGCAGGGGAGGCACTGAAGCTTTCTTT. Protein product: CASSPIRGRGGTEAFF.

The V and J genes are TRBV4-1 and TRBJ2-3, with no clear D. This CDR3 has 13 residues. The germline gives CDR1 MGHRA, CDR2 YSYEKL. Trimming pared 1 base from V and 5 bases from J, leaving 7 bases between. In DNA, the CDR3 is TGCGCCAGCAGCCAAGGTCGAGTAGATACGCAGTATTTT. It translates to CASSQGRVDTQYF.

The J gene is TRBJ2-5, the V gene TRBV6-6; D possibly corresponds to TRBD1 (8 bases). Between the trimmed V and J ends, which lost 6 bases and 11 bases, there was a span of 25 bases. Germline-derived CDR1 and CDR2 are MNHNY and SVGAGI (reference sequence). The CDR3 is 15 residues long. The DNA of the CDR3 is TGTGCCAGCAGAGAGGACAGGGTAGGCGGGAGAACGCAGTACTTC. Protein sequence: CASREDRVGGRTQYF.

V gene TRBV29-1 combines with J gene TRBJ1-1; TRBD1 matches at 7 bases. CDR1 is SQVTM and CDR2 is ANQGSEA in the germline V gene. The CDR3 covers 13 residues. The V and J ends lost 8 bases and 0 bases, in that order; junction bases with no gene match: 6. CDR3 amino acids: CSTTDRLNTEAFF. In DNA, the CDR3 is TGCAGCACCACGGACAGGCTGAACACTGAAGCTTTCTTT. Full variable domain (rest looked up from reference TRBV29-1 and TRBJ1-1): SAVISQKPSRDICQRGTSLTIQCQVDSQVTMMFWYRQQPGQSLTLIATANQGSEATYESGFVIDKFPISRPNLTFSTLTVSNMSPEDSSIYLCSTTDRLNTEAFFGQGTRLTVV.

The chain has TRBV5-1 and TRBJ2-1; the match to TRBD2 covers 9 bases. The junction had 8 bases not matched to a gene; V was cut back by 4 bases and J by 6 bases. The CDR3 contains 15 residues. Germline V gene sequence: CDR1 SGHRS, CDR2 YFSETQ. As DNA, the CDR3 is TGCGCCAGCAGCCTGACTAGCGGTTCGTTCAATGAGCAGTTCTTC. Residues: CASSLTSGSFNEQFF. Using reference TRBV5-1 and TRBJ2-1 for the parts outside the CDR3, the full variable domain is KAGVTQTPRYLIKTRGQQVTLSCSPISGHRSVSWYQQTPGQGLQFLFEYFSETQRNKGNFPGRFSGRQFSNSRSEMNVSTLELGDSALYLCASSLTSGSFNEQFFGPGTRLTVL.

CDR3 region: CASSIDSGAPGTQYF. In DNA form, the CDR3 reads TGTGCCAGTAGTATAGATAGTGGAGCGCCAGGGACCCAGTACTTC. The V call is TRBV19, the J call TRBJ2-5; no clear D. The CDR3 consists of 15 residues. Looked up from germline, CDR1 is LNHDA and CDR2 is SQIVND (reference sequence). The V gene lost 0 bases and the J gene lost 7 bases, with 15 bases spanning the gap.